This T cell receptor beta chain was identified during a study of blood T cell repertoires in COVID-19. Study details: PBMCs, B-cell-depleted T cells, or T cells provided the cDNA or gDNA that made up the material.

Trimming removed 3 bases at V and 1 base at J, with 6 bases between. The CDR3 is 13 residues long. Germline-derived CDR1 and CDR2 are SGHTA and FQGNSA. TCRdb's table, derived via immunoSEQ multiplex PCR, lists solely in-frame clones and lacks some. This sample has 98,000 or so clones, with just under 85% found just once. V gene TRBV7-2 combines with J gene TRBJ1-2; TRBD1 is a possible D gene (5 bases). The clonotype originates from a woman of 80 years or more with active or convalescent COVID-19. The sample was peripheral blood. CDR3 nucleotide sequence: TGTGCCAGCAGCTTTGACAGTAACTATGGCTACACCTTC. Translating gives CASSFDSNYGYTF. Full variable domain (remainder filled in from reference TRBV7-2 and TRBJ1-2): GAGVSQSPSNKVTEKGKDVELRCDPISGHTALYWYRQSLGQGLEFLIYFQGNSAPDKSGLPSDRFSAERTGGSVSTLTIQRTQQEDSAVYLCASSFDSNYGYTFGSGTRLTVV.